The 27 T cell receptor beta chains given below trace back to one sample, sequenced in a study of identical twins. MiXCR, applied by TCRdb to the 5' RACE reads, yields one record per CDR3 protein. In the table there are over 600,000 distinct CDR3 sequences, roughly 20% of which are singletons. The sample was also reused in another study, on T cells expressing NK-cell markers.

Sequencing was performed on PBMCs. Every receptor here comes from a woman under 30 in good health.

This clonotype has just a few counts. The J gene is TRBJ2-7, the V gene TRBV9; perhaps TRBD1 as D (6 bases). This CDR3 region has 15 residues. Trimming took 2 bases from V and 0 from J, leaving 12 bases between them. The V gene's germline CDR1 is SGDLS and CDR2 YYNGEE. CDR3 DNA: TGTGCCAGCAGCGTTCGGACAGATAGCTCCTACGAGCAGTACTTC. The encoded protein is CASSVRTDSSYEQYF.

The rearrangement joins TRBV12-3 or TRBV12-4 to TRBJ2-7; D might be TRBD1 (6 bases). V lost 3 bases and J 1 base, leaving 16 bases between the germline ends. This CDR3 is 16 amino acids long. The CDR3 sequence is CASSFPADRLSYEQYF. The CDR3 DNA follows: TGTGCCAGCAGTTTTCCCGCAGACAGGCTATCCTACGAGCAGTACTTC.

This clonotype was observed a handful of times. The chain combines TRBV9 with TRBJ1-6; D ambiguous. Per germline, CDR1 SGDLS and CDR2 YYNGEE. The CDR3 spans 16 residues. V was trimmed by 2 bases and J by 7 bases, leaving 16 bases between them. The CDR3 sequence: CASSVGSGFRNSPLHF. The CDR3 nucleotides read TGTGCCAGCAGCGTCGGTTCGGGATTCAGAAATTCACCCCTCCACTTT.

V is TRBV6-2 or TRBV6-3 and J is TRBJ1-1; D is undetermined. The CDR3 totals 15 residues. Trimming removed 6 bases from V and 5 bases from J, with 19 bases in between. Germline CDR1 reads MNHEY; CDR2 reads SVGEGT. The CDR3 loop is CASRFANGRRTEAFF. Written as DNA, the CDR3 is TGTGCCAGCAGATTCGCGAACGGGAGGAGGACTGAAGCTTTCTTT.

This clonotype was seen many times. The chain carries TRBV5-5 and TRBJ2-1; D is unresolved. CDR1 and CDR2 from the germline V gene are SGHKS and YYEKEE (reference sequence). V was cut by 2 bases and J by 8 bases, with 8 bases left in between. The CDR3 runs to 12 residues. CDR3 nucleotides: TGTGCCAGCAGCTTTTTGGTGGATGAGCAGTTCTTC. It encodes CASSFLVDEQFF.

This clonotype was recorded once. DNA for the CDR3: TGCGCCAGCAGCCAAGTTGCGGGACTAGCTACCACAGGCGGGGAGCTGTTTTTT. Translated: CASSQVAGLATTGGELFF. The rearrangement joins TRBV4-1 to TRBJ2-2; 9 bases agree with TRBD2. This CDR3 is 18 amino acids long. Germline V lookup: CDR1 MGHRA, CDR2 YSYEKL. V was pared by 1 base and J by 7 bases, with 13 bases of the junction left unmatched.

In this sample, this clonotype turned up a few times. V and J are TRBV20-1 and TRBJ1-6; D unresolved. The CDR3 is 16 amino acids. The germline V and J ends were trimmed by 0 bases and 1 base, with 10 bases remaining between them. Germline CDR1 reads DFQATT; CDR2 reads SNEGSKA (reference sequence). The CDR3 here is CSAREGRGSYNSPLHF. The CDR3 nucleotides are TGCAGTGCTAGAGAAGGTCGCGGTTCCTATAATTCACCCCTCCACTTT.

The rearrangement uses TRBV12-3 or TRBV12-4 and TRBJ2-5; 7 nucleotides match TRBD1. The CDR3 covers 17 residues. Trimming took 6 bases from V and 4 from J; bases not matched to a gene: 17. CDR3 bases: TGTGCCAGCAGCCTGGCAGCCCGAACCAGGGGGAGAGAGACCCAGTACTTC. This translates into CASSLAARTRGRETQYF.

This clonotype has just a few counts. J is TRBJ2-3 and V is TRBV18; D is unclear. V was trimmed by 2 bases and J by 10 bases, leaving 10 bases between them. The germline V gene encodes CDR1 KGHSH and CDR2 LQKENI. CDR3 length: 12 amino acids. CDR3 bases: TGTGCCAGCTCACCAGGGGTTCGGGCGCAGTATTTT. It yields the protein CASSPGVRAQYF.

This clonotype was seen a handful of times. The rearrangement links TRBV9 to TRBJ1-6; 8 positions agree with TRBD1. V gave up 3 bases and J gave up 5 bases; unmatched junction bases: 1. The germline gives CDR1 SGDLS, CDR2 YYNGEE. This CDR3 is built from 14 residues. Here the CDR3 reads CASSGQGNNSPLHF. Written as DNA, the CDR3 is TGTGCCAGCAGCGGACAGGGGAATAATTCACCCCTCCACTTT.

This clonotype was detected only a few times. The genes are TRBV30 and TRBJ1-1; no clear D gene. This CDR3 is built from 11 residues. V lost 0 bases and J 10 bases, leaving 9 bases between the germline ends. CDR1 and CDR2 (germline): GTSNPN, SVGIG (reference sequence). As DNA, the CDR3 is TGTGCCTGGAGTGTACGGGCCTCAGCTTTCTTT. Its translation is CAWSVRASAFF.

The table lists this clonotype with many counts. The chain carries TRBV27 and TRBJ1-2; a weak D match, TRBD1 (5 bases). Germline assignment: CDR1 MNHEY and CDR2 SMNVEV (reference sequence). Between the trimmed V and J ends, which lost 4 bases and 3 bases, there was a span of 9 bases. CDR3 length: 13 residues. The CDR3 coding sequence is TGTGCCAGCAGTTCCCAGGGTGACTATGGCTACACCTTC. Protein sequence: CASSSQGDYGYTF.

In its sample, this clonotype was seen a few times. The CDR3 is CASSFDRGPNEQYF. The CDR3 nucleotides are TGTGCCAGCAGTTTCGACAGGGGGCCTAACGAGCAGTACTTC. The chain carries TRBV12-3 or TRBV12-4 and TRBJ2-7; 10 nucleotides align to TRBD1. The CDR3 spans 14 residues. J gave up 5 bases and V 3 bases, and 4 bases lay outside the gene matches.

This clonotype was seen ten or more times. The V and J genes are TRBV10-1 and TRBJ2-3; TRBD2 might be the D (6 bases). Trimming pared 0 bases from V and 1 base from J, leaving 11 bases between. Germline CDR1 is WNHNN and CDR2 is SYGVQD (reference sequence). CDR3 length: 16 amino acids. CDR3 DNA sequence: TGCGCCAGCAGTGAGTCTAACCAGCGGGGCACAGATACGCAGTATTTT. This encodes CASSESNQRGTDTQYF.

The chain carries TRBV4-3 and TRBJ2-7, with D tentatively TRBD2 (6 bases). Germline lookup yields CDR1 LGHNA and CDR2 YSLEER. The V and J ends lost 0 bases and 7 bases respectively, with 16 bases between them. The CDR3 sequence is 15 residues long. This chain's CDR3 is CASSQDTGSGEEQYF. In DNA form, the CDR3 reads TGCGCCAGCAGCCAAGATACGGGGTCGGGGGAAGAGCAGTACTTC.

This clonotype was counted once. The chain combines TRBV7-9 with TRBJ2-3, with 15 bases fitting TRBD2. This CDR3 has 16 amino acids. V trimming: 5 bases; J trimming: 6 bases; junction bases outside the gene matches: 6. Germline V gene lookup returns CDR1 SEHNR and CDR2 FQNEAQ (reference sequence). CDR3 sequence reads: CASSPGTSGRRDTQYF. The CDR3 coding sequence is TGTGCCAGCAGCCCCGGGACTAGCGGGAGGAGGGATACGCAGTATTTT.

The chain couples TRBV4-3 to TRBJ2-7; D is unclear. Trimming removed 1 base from V and 4 bases from J, with 11 bases in between. This CDR3 has 14 amino acids. CDR1 and CDR2 (germline): LGHNA, YSLEER. For the CDR3, the DNA is TGCGCCAGCAGCCAAGTGCATGGAGTATACGAGCAGTACTTC. The encoded protein is CASSQVHGVYEQYF.

The chain carries TRBV5-1 and TRBJ2-6; the D is unclear. Germline V lookup: CDR1 SGHRS, CDR2 YFSETQ. Between the trimmed V and J ends, which lost 0 bases and 2 bases, there was a span of 12 bases. This CDR3 is built from 17 residues. CDR3 in DNA: TGCGCCAGCAGCTTGGAGCTGGGGTTGACTGGGGCCAACGTCCTGACTTTC. This translates into CASSLELGLTGANVLTF.

The sample holds a few counts of this clonotype. The chain employs TRBV10-3 and TRBJ2-7; 9 bases fit TRBD2. V gave up 2 bases and J gave up 7 bases; unmatched junction bases: 15. Germline CDR1 reads ENHRY; CDR2 reads SYGVKD. The CDR3 is made up of 17 amino acids. The CDR3 here is CAISEIPSGIPGSEQYF. In nucleotides, the CDR3 is TGTGCCATCAGTGAGATCCCTAGCGGGATTCCGGGGTCGGAGCAGTACTTC.

This clonotype turned up a few times. V and J are TRBV20-1 and TRBJ2-5; 10 bases are a match to TRBD2. Trimming removed 0 bases from V and 5 bases from J; junction bases left unmatched: 9. The length of the CDR3 is 16 residues. The germline V gene encodes CDR1 DFQATT and CDR2 SNEGSKA (reference sequence). CDR3 bases: TGCAGTGCTAGAGATTGGAGCGGGAGGGCCTTGGAGACCCAGTACTTC. Translating it yields CSARDWSGRALETQYF.

There are many counts of this clonotype. The chain couples TRBV3-1 to TRBJ2-1; 12 nucleotides agree with TRBD2. Trimming took 4 bases from V and 6 from J; bases not matched to a gene: 4. Germline V lookup: CDR1 LGHDT, CDR2 YNNKEL (reference sequence). There are 15 residues in the CDR3. The CDR3 loop reads CASSPLAGGGNEQFF. In DNA form, the CDR3 reads TGTGCCAGCAGCCCCCTAGCGGGGGGGGGCAATGAGCAGTTCTTC.

The chain employs TRBV7-9 and TRBJ2-1, with no clear D. Germline-derived CDR1 and CDR2 are SEHNR and FQNEAQ (reference sequence). The V gene lost 0 bases and the J gene lost 9 bases, with 6 bases spanning the gap. This CDR3 spans 12 amino acids. The CDR3 DNA sequence: TGTGCCAGCAGCTTAGCTTCGGGTGAGCAGTTCTTC. Its protein product is CASSLASGEQFF.

The CDR3 DNA sequence: TGCAGCGTGACAACCCAGGGAGGCAGCACCTACGAGCAGTACTTC. It yields the protein CSVTTQGGSTYEQYF. This chain uses TRBV29-1 with TRBJ2-7; D might be TRBD2 (6 bases). CDR1 is SQVTM and CDR2 is ANQGSEA in the germline V gene. Trimming removed 6 bases from V and 2 bases from J, with 20 bases in between. This CDR3 contains 15 residues.

V is TRBV7-3 and J is TRBJ2-1; 9 nucleotides match TRBD2. With V trimmed by 5 bases and J by 9 bases, 11 bases remained unmatched. Germline V gene lookup returns CDR1 SGHTA and CDR2 FQGTGA. This CDR3 is built from 15 residues. Written as DNA, the CDR3 is TGTGCCAGCAGCCCCGGGCTAGCGGGGTACGGTGAGCAGTTCTTC. Protein sequence: CASSPGLAGYGEQFF.

This clonotype was recorded a few times. CDR3 sequence (DNA): TGTGCCAGCAGTTCCACCGGGGTCGGAGGAGACGAGCAGTACTTC. This gives the protein CASSSTGVGGDEQYF. This chain connects TRBV6-5 to TRBJ2-7, with D maybe TRBD2 (5 bases). This CDR3 has 15 amino acids. The germline V gene encodes CDR1 MNHEY and CDR2 SVGAGI. V lost 4 bases and J 5 bases, leaving 18 bases between the germline ends.

The chain couples TRBV7-3 to TRBJ1-5; 7 nucleotides match TRBD1. The CDR3 contains 16 residues. CDR1 is SGHTA and CDR2 is FQGTGA in the germline V gene. With V trimmed by 7 bases and J by 1 base, 10 bases remained unmatched. The DNA of the CDR3 is TGTGCCAGCACCCGGACAGGCGGTTGGAGCAATCAGCCCCAGCATTTT. Translation: CASTRTGGWSNQPQHF.

This clonotype was counted a single time. The rearrangement joins TRBV12-3 or TRBV12-4 to TRBJ2-7, with D perhaps matching TRBD2 (6 bases). The CDR3 totals 12 residues. V was shortened by 6 bases and J by 6 bases, with 12 bases between the two germline ends. CDR3 sequence reads: CASRRGSVEQYF. The CDR3 DNA is TGTGCCAGCAGGCGGGGCAGTGTCGAGCAGTACTTC.